A selection of T cell receptor beta chains follows, all from one sample in a study of blood T cell repertoires in COVID-19. TCRdb's table, derived via immunoSEQ multiplex PCR, lists solely in-frame clones and lacks some. The sample lists 150,000 to 200,000 clones, approximately 87% occurring once. Sequencing was done on a sample of peripheral blood. The source of these receptors is a man aged 40-50 years with active or convalescent COVID-19. The CDR3 runs from the conserved cysteine through the conserved F or W. The order of the fields is D gene, clone size, V gene, J gene, CDR3 protein, CDR3 DNA. A D gene is named only where the DNA matches it firmly. Expanded clones get a size class; other rows say once, few or many, or leave the size out.

D gene: -; clone size: -; V gene: TRBV7-9; J gene: TRBJ1-1; CDR3 protein: CASSQDIEKAFF; CDR3 DNA: TGTGCCAGCAGCCAGGACATCGAAAAAGCTTTCTTT
D gene: -; clone size: -; V gene: TRBV14; J gene: TRBJ1-1; CDR3 protein: CASSVRDTMNTEAFF; CDR3 DNA: TGTGCCAGCAGCGTACGGGACACGATGAACACTGAAGCTTTCTTT
D gene: TRBD1; clone size: -; V gene: TRBV9; J gene: TRBJ1-2; CDR3 protein: CASSVSLEGQGRDGYTF; CDR3 DNA: TGTGCCAGCAGCGTATCCCTGGAGGGACAGGGCCGCGATGGCTACACCTTC
D gene: -; clone size: -; V gene: TRBV18; J gene: TRBJ2-2; CDR3 protein: CASSPGGTGELFF; CDR3 DNA: TGTGCCAGCTCACCTGGCGGGACCGGGGAGCTGTTTTTT
D gene: TRBD1; clone size: -; V gene: TRBV5-4; J gene: TRBJ1-1; CDR3 protein: CASSLGGTANTEAFF; CDR3 DNA: TGTGCCAGCAGCTTGGGAGGGACAGCTAACACTGAAGCTTTCTTT
D gene: -; clone size: -; V gene: TRBV18; J gene: TRBJ2-7; CDR3 protein: CASSPTRGYEQYF; CDR3 DNA: TGTGCCAGCTCACCAACAAGGGGTTACGAGCAGTACTTC
D gene: TRBD1; clone size: -; V gene: TRBV2; J gene: TRBJ1-3; CDR3 protein: CASSAVGTAGNTIYF; CDR3 DNA: TGTGCCAGCAGTGCGGTAGGGACAGCTGGAAACACCATATATTTT
D gene: TRBD1; clone size: -; V gene: TRBV9; J gene: TRBJ2-5; CDR3 protein: CASSAGTVRETQYF; CDR3 DNA: TGTGCCAGCAGCGCCGGGACAGTGAGAGAGACCCAGTACTTC
D gene: TRBD1; clone size: -; V gene: TRBV28; J gene: TRBJ1-4; CDR3 protein: CASSSPDRGRANEKLFF; CDR3 DNA: TGTGCCAGCAGTTCACCTGACAGGGGGCGAGCTAATGAAAAACTGTTTTTT
D gene: -; clone size: -; V gene: TRBV10-3; J gene: TRBJ2-7; CDR3 protein: CAISEPRPDIQYEQYF; CDR3 DNA: TGTGCCATCAGTGAGCCAAGGCCCGACATACAATACGAGCAGTACTTC
D gene: -; clone size: -; V gene: TRBV11-3; J gene: TRBJ1-2; CDR3 protein: CASSLGAGIYGYTF; CDR3 DNA: TGTGCCAGCAGCTTAGGGGCAGGGATATATGGCTACACCTTC
D gene: -; clone size: -; V gene: TRBV2; J gene: TRBJ2-2; CDR3 protein: CASSERRANTGELFF; CDR3 DNA: TGTGCCAGCAGTGAACGGAGGGCGAACACCGGGGAGCTGTTTTTT
D gene: TRBD1; clone size: -; V gene: TRBV6-2/TRBV6-3; J gene: TRBJ2-2; CDR3 protein: CASSSGQGLGELFF; CDR3 DNA: TGTGCCAGCAGTTCGGGACAGGGTCTCGGGGAGCTGTTTTTT
D gene: -; clone size: -; V gene: TRBV15; J gene: TRBJ2-2; CDR3 protein: CATSVEGPDVTGELFF; CDR3 DNA: TGTGCCACCAGCGTAGAGGGCCCTGATGTCACCGGGGAGCTGTTTTTT
D gene: -; clone size: -; V gene: TRBV27; J gene: TRBJ1-3; CDR3 protein: CASSLRQGPGNTIYF; CDR3 DNA: TGTGCCAGCAGTTTAAGGCAGGGGCCTGGAAACACCATATATTTT
D gene: TRBD1; clone size: -; V gene: TRBV28; J gene: TRBJ1-1; CDR3 protein: CASSLHQGAGTEAFF; CDR3 DNA: TGTGCCAGCAGTTTACACCAGGGGGCCGGCACTGAAGCTTTCTTT
D gene: TRBD2; clone size: -; V gene: TRBV3-1/TRBV3-2; J gene: TRBJ2-5; CDR3 protein: CASLGPSGGTQETQYF; CDR3 DNA: TGTGCCAGCCTAGGCCCTAGCGGGGGGACCCAAGAGACCCAGTACTTC
D gene: TRBD2; clone size: -; V gene: TRBV2; J gene: TRBJ2-3; CDR3 protein: CASSPGLAEADTQYF; CDR3 DNA: TGTGCCAGCAGCCCAGGACTAGCGGAAGCAGATACGCAGTATTTT
D gene: TRBD1; clone size: -; V gene: TRBV5-5; J gene: TRBJ1-1; CDR3 protein: CASSSGTGNTEAFF; CDR3 DNA: TGTGCCAGCAGCTCAGGGACAGGGAACACTGAAGCTTTCTTT
D gene: -; clone size: once; V gene: TRBV7-9; J gene: TRBJ1-1; CDR3 protein: CASSKGLRMNTEAFF; CDR3 DNA: TGTGCCAGCAGCAAGGGACTCCGCATGAACACTGAAGCTTTCTTT
D gene: TRBD2; clone size: -; V gene: TRBV30; J gene: TRBJ2-7; CDR3 protein: CAWNPPAGYEQYF; CDR3 DNA: TGTGCCTGGAATCCCCCAGCGGGATACGAGCAGTACTTC
D gene: -; clone size: -; V gene: TRBV19; J gene: TRBJ1-1; CDR3 protein: CASFEPRGTEAFF; CDR3 DNA: TGTGCCAGTTTTGAGCCCCGGGGGACTGAAGCTTTCTTT
D gene: -; clone size: -; V gene: TRBV7-8; J gene: TRBJ1-1; CDR3 protein: CASSLPLRGSQMNTEAFF; CDR3 DNA: TGTGCCAGCAGCTTACCCCTCCGAGGTAGCCAAATGAACACTGAAGCTTTCTTT
D gene: -; clone size: -; V gene: TRBV28; J gene: TRBJ2-3; CDR3 protein: CASSEVGGYTDTQYF; CDR3 DNA: TGTGCCAGCAGTGAGGTCGGGGGATACACAGATACGCAGTATTTT
D gene: TRBD1; clone size: -; V gene: TRBV3-1/TRBV3-2; J gene: TRBJ1-1; CDR3 protein: CASSQVGGAGAFF; CDR3 DNA: TGTGCCAGCAGCCAGGTAGGGGGCGCGGGAGCTTTCTTT
D gene: -; clone size: once; V gene: TRBV6-5; J gene: TRBJ2-6; CDR3 protein: CASTAGYSGANVLTF; CDR3 DNA: TGTGCCAGCACCGCAGGATACTCTGGGGCCAACGTCCTGACTTTC
D gene: TRBD1; clone size: -; V gene: TRBV5-1; J gene: TRBJ2-1; CDR3 protein: CASSLTGGAYNEQFF; CDR3 DNA: TGCGCCAGCAGCTTGACAGGGGGCGCCTACAATGAGCAGTTCTTC
D gene: -; clone size: -; V gene: TRBV6-5; J gene: TRBJ1-6; CDR3 protein: CASRLQQKSPLHF; CDR3 DNA: TGTGCCAGCAGGCTACAGCAGAAATCACCCCTCCACTTT
D gene: -; clone size: -; V gene: TRBV25-1; J gene: TRBJ2-2; CDR3 protein: CASSVQGRSTGELFF; CDR3 DNA: TGTGCCAGCAGTGTACAGGGTCGTAGCACCGGGGAGCTGTTTTTT
D gene: -; clone size: -; V gene: TRBV7-8; J gene: TRBJ1-5; CDR3 protein: CASSLYPPGAYSNQPQHF; CDR3 DNA: TGTGCCAGCAGCTTATACCCCCCAGGGGCCTATAGCAATCAGCCCCAGCATTTT
D gene: -; clone size: -; V gene: TRBV6-6; J gene: TRBJ1-2; CDR3 protein: CASSYSSYLYGYTF; CDR3 DNA: TGTGCCAGCAGTTACTCCAGTTACCTCTATGGCTACACCTTC
D gene: -; clone size: -; V gene: TRBV19; J gene: TRBJ1-5; CDR3 protein: CARPPGGGGPSNQPQHF; CDR3 DNA: TGTGCCCGTCCTCCCGGGGGCGGGGGGCCATCAAATCAGCCCCAGCATTTT
D gene: -; clone size: -; V gene: TRBV6-5; J gene: TRBJ1-2; CDR3 protein: CASSYRDMNYGYTF; CDR3 DNA: TGTGCCAGCAGTTACCGGGACATGAACTATGGCTACACCTTC
D gene: TRBD1; clone size: few; V gene: TRBV5-1; J gene: TRBJ1-4; CDR3 protein: CASSFETQGAGEKLFF; CDR3 DNA: TGCGCCAGCAGCTTCGAGACACAGGGGGCAGGGGAAAAACTGTTTTTT
D gene: TRBD2; clone size: once; V gene: TRBV30; J gene: TRBJ2-3; CDR3 protein: CAWRGNSGMSTDTQYF; CDR3 DNA: TGTGCCTGGAGAGGTAATAGCGGGATGAGCACAGATACGCAGTATTTT
D gene: TRBD1; clone size: -; V gene: TRBV5-1; J gene: TRBJ1-4; CDR3 protein: CASSLEPGGASNEKLFF; CDR3 DNA: TGCGCCAGCAGCTTGGAGCCAGGGGGCGCATCTAATGAAAAACTGTTTTTT
D gene: -; clone size: once; V gene: TRBV5-1; J gene: TRBJ2-2; CDR3 protein: CASSLEPRGSANTGELFF; CDR3 DNA: TGCGCCAGCAGCTTGGAACCTAGGGGATCCGCGAACACCGGGGAGCTGTTTTTT
D gene: TRBD1; clone size: -; V gene: TRBV7-8; J gene: TRBJ2-1; CDR3 protein: CASSLTFLLGQGADPEYNEQFF; CDR3 DNA: TGTGCCAGCAGCCTCACTTTTCTCTTGGGACAGGGGGCTGACCCTGAGTACAATGAGCAGTTCTTC
D gene: -; clone size: -; V gene: TRBV4-3; J gene: TRBJ2-3; CDR3 protein: CASSRESSDTQYF; CDR3 DNA: TGCGCCAGCAGCCGGGAGTCTTCAGATACGCAGTATTTT
D gene: -; clone size: -; V gene: TRBV19; J gene: TRBJ2-5; CDR3 protein: CASSSSGQETQYF; CDR3 DNA: TGTGCCAGTAGTAGTAGCGGACAAGAGACCCAGTACTTC
D gene: TRBD1; clone size: -; V gene: TRBV25-1; J gene: TRBJ1-1; CDR3 protein: CATTPSGQITEAFF; CDR3 DNA: TGTGCCACCACGCCCTCGGGACAGATCACTGAAGCTTTCTTT
D gene: TRBD2; clone size: -; V gene: TRBV6-5; J gene: TRBJ2-1; CDR3 protein: CASTGLAGINEQFF; CDR3 DNA: TGTGCCAGCACCGGACTAGCGGGAATCAATGAGCAGTTCTTC
D gene: TRBD1; clone size: -; V gene: TRBV5-4; J gene: TRBJ2-2; CDR3 protein: CASSLVQGVNTGELFF; CDR3 DNA: TGTGCCAGCAGCTTGGTACAGGGGGTGAACACCGGGGAGCTGTTTTTT
D gene: TRBD2; clone size: -; V gene: TRBV7-2; J gene: TRBJ2-3; CDR3 protein: CASSLLAGRPTDTQYF; CDR3 DNA: TGTGCCAGCAGCCTCCTAGCGGGGCGGCCCACAGATACGCAGTATTTT
D gene: -; clone size: -; V gene: TRBV4-1; J gene: TRBJ1-2; CDR3 protein: CASSQDPGGDYGYTF; CDR3 DNA: TGCGCCAGCAGCCAAGATCCGGGAGGGGACTATGGCTACACCTTC
D gene: -; clone size: -; V gene: TRBV7-2; J gene: TRBJ2-1; CDR3 protein: CASSLLREQFF; CDR3 DNA: TGTGCCAGCAGCTTATTGCGTGAGCAGTTCTTC
D gene: -; clone size: -; V gene: TRBV2; J gene: TRBJ1-1; CDR3 protein: CASSEAPNTEAFF; CDR3 DNA: TGTGCCAGCAGTGAAGCCCCAAACACTGAAGCTTTCTTT
D gene: TRBD1; clone size: few; V gene: TRBV5-1; J gene: TRBJ2-1; CDR3 protein: CASSLTGAKDEQFF; CDR3 DNA: TGCGCCAGCAGCTTAACAGGGGCCAAGGATGAGCAGTTCTTC
D gene: -; clone size: -; V gene: TRBV14; J gene: TRBJ1-4; CDR3 protein: CASSSSTGFNEKLFF; CDR3 DNA: TGTGCCAGCAGTTCCTCTACAGGGTTTAATGAAAAACTGTTTTTT